The 29 T cell receptor beta chains given below trace back to one sample, sequenced in a study of blood T cell repertoires in COVID-19. Using immunoSEQ multiplex PCR, the repertoire was profiled, and TCRdb retains in-frame clones only, with some absent. The table has fewer than 250,000 clones, around 90% seen once; the top ten hold roughly 3%. Sequencing was done on a sample of peripheral blood. These receptors came from a man in his 60s with acute or convalescent COVID-19.

A word on this clone: Sequence at one end of the junction differs from germline and may be a read error. The rearrangement joins TRBV3-1 (or the pseudogene TRBV3-2) to TRBJ1-3; D is undetermined. Looked up from germline, CDR1 is LGHDT and CDR2 is YNNKEL (reference sequence). CDR3 size: 16 residues. This chain's CDR3 is CASSQRAAGSGDTIYF. The CDR3 region has the DNA TGTGCCAGCAGCCAACGGGCAGCGGGCTCTGGAGACACCATATATTTT.

This clone was counted a single time. This chain uses TRBV19 with TRBJ2-2; D gene ambiguous. Germline CDR1 is LNHDA and CDR2 is SQIVND (reference sequence). V was clipped by 3 bases and J by 1 base, with 6 bases between them. The CDR3 consists of 14 residues. The chain's CDR3 is CASSINLNTGELFF. The CDR3 DNA reads as TGTGCCAGTAGTATCAATTTGAACACCGGGGAGCTGTTTTTT.

The gene calls are TRBV27 and TRBJ1-2, with 8 bases aligning to TRBD1. With V trimmed by 5 bases and J by 4 bases, 0 bases remained unmatched. CDR1 is MNHEY, CDR2 SMNVEV, per germline (reference sequence). The CDR3 totals 12 residues. The CDR3: CASSTGGYGYTF. CDR3 sequence (DNA): TGTGCCAGCAGTACAGGGGGCTATGGCTACACCTTC.

The CDR3 DNA sequence: TGTGCCAGCAGTTTATCACAGGGGTTATACTACGAGCAGTACTTC. This translates into CASSLSQGLYYEQYF. This chain uses TRBV27 with TRBJ2-7; 7 bases fit TRBD1. Germline values: CDR1 MNHEY, CDR2 SMNVEV (reference sequence). V lost 0 bases to trimming and J lost 3 bases; unmatched junction nucleotides: 5. The CDR3 extends over 15 amino acids.

The chain is built from TRBV5-1 and TRBJ2-5, with TRBD1 matching over 8 bases. The germline V gene has CDR1 SGHRS and CDR2 YFSETQ. This CDR3 comprises 14 residues. J was trimmed by 4 bases and V by 3 bases; bases with no gene match: 5. CDR3 residues: CASSSGQGRETQYF. The CDR3 coding sequence is TGCGCCAGCAGCTCCGGACAGGGTCGAGAGACCCAGTACTTC.

The chain employs TRBV15 and TRBJ1-5; D is undetermined. CDR1 and CDR2 (germline): LNHNV, YYDKDF (reference sequence). The CDR3 length is 14 residues. Trimming left V 5 bases short and J 0 bases short, with 8 bases between. The CDR3 DNA follows: TGTGCCACCAGCCGCCAGAATAGCAATCAGCCCCAGCATTTT. It encodes CATSRQNSNQPQHF.

This clone is a singleton in its sample. Other DNA sequences in this specimen translate into the identical CDR3. The chain has TRBV6-5 and TRBJ1-5; tentative D call: TRBD1 (6 bases). CDR1 MNHEY and CDR2 SVGAGI come from the germline V gene. This CDR3 is built from 13 residues. V was trimmed by 6 bases and J by 4 bases, leaving 10 bases between them. The CDR3 protein is CASSPTGNQPQHF. The CDR3 region has the DNA TGTGCCAGCAGCCCGACAGGAAATCAGCCCCAGCATTTT.

This clone was observed once. The rearrangement links TRBV30 to TRBJ1-2; D possibly corresponds to TRBD1 (5 bases). V was shortened by 3 bases and J by 8 bases, with 22 bases between the two germline ends. The CDR3 covers 15 residues. Per the germline V gene, CDR1 is GTSNPN and CDR2 is SVGIG (reference sequence). The CDR3 DNA follows: TGTGCCTGGAGGCCCCGTGGGGGGTATAAGTGGGGCTACACCTTC. This gives the protein CAWRPRGGYKWGYTF.

This rearrangement joins TRBV6-5 to TRBJ2-7, with 9 nucleotides matching TRBD1. The germline V gene encodes CDR1 MNHEY and CDR2 SVGAGI. J was trimmed by 1 base and V by 2 bases; bases with no gene match: 6. The CDR3 loop spans 16 amino acids. CDR3 region: CASSYTRQGVSYEQYF. The CDR3 nucleotides are TGTGCCAGCAGTTACACCCGACAGGGGGTATCCTACGAGCAGTACTTC.

The chain uses TRBV3-1 (or the pseudogene TRBV3-2) and TRBJ2-2; perhaps TRBD1 as D (6 bases). The germline V gene has CDR1 LGHDT and CDR2 YNNKEL (reference sequence). The CDR3 contains 15 residues. Trimming took 5 bases from V and 0 from J, leaving 10 bases between them. This CDR3 is CASSWTDTNTGELFF. Written as DNA, the CDR3 is TGTGCCAGCAGCTGGACAGACACGAACACCGGGGAGCTGTTTTTT.

The chain employs TRBV9 and TRBJ2-3, with 11 bases aligning to TRBD2. The CDR3 runs 15 residues. Losses at the gene ends were 6 bases for V and 3 bases for J; bases not matched to a gene: 6. Germline values: CDR1 SGDLS, CDR2 YYNGEE. CDR3 sequence (DNA): TGTGCCAGCACAAATAGCGGGGGGGCTACAGATACGCAGTATTTT. Its protein product is CASTNSGGATDTQYF. Complete variable domain (other parts from reference TRBV9 and TRBJ2-3): DSGVTQTPKHLITATGQRVTLRCSPRSGDLSVYWYQQSLDQGLQFLIQYYNGEERAKGNILERFSAQQFPDLHSELNLSSLELGDSALYFCASTNSGGATDTQYFGPGTRLTVL.

The chain combines TRBV27 with TRBJ1-2; D not resolved. The V and J ends lost 3 bases and 4 bases respectively, with 15 bases between them. Germline-derived CDR1 and CDR2 are MNHEY and SMNVEV (reference sequence). This CDR3 region has 15 residues. This CDR3 is CASSFGPLERYGYTF. The CDR3 bases are TGTGCCAGCAGTTTTGGTCCCCTGGAGCGCTATGGCTACACCTTC.

V and J are TRBV19 and TRBJ2-5; 15 positions match TRBD2. Germline V gene lookup returns CDR1 LNHDA and CDR2 SQIVND (reference sequence). J gave up 5 bases and V 9 bases, and 7 bases lay outside the gene matches. This CDR3 spans 15 amino acids. The CDR3 DNA follows: TGTGCCAGCCGGTCAGGGACTAGCGGGGGGGAGACCCAGTACTTC. Translation gives CASRSGTSGGETQYF.

The chain has TRBV18 and TRBJ2-7, with a weak D call TRBD2 (6 bases). This CDR3 is built from 13 residues. The germline CDR1 and CDR2 sequences are KGHSH and LQKENI. V shed 2 bases and J shed 1 base, with 6 bases lying between them. CDR3 region: CASSPGGSYEQYF. Written as DNA, the CDR3 is TGTGCCAGCTCACCAGGAGGGTCCTACGAGCAGTACTTC.

This chain connects TRBV11-1 to TRBJ2-3; TRBD2 matches 10 bases. The V gene end was trimmed by 5 bases and the J gene end by 2 bases; junction bases not matched to a gene: 7. Germline loops: CDR1 SGHAT, CDR2 FQDESV (reference sequence). CDR3 length: 16 residues. This CDR3 reads CASSRTSGFSTDTQYF. CDR3 sequence (DNA): TGTGCCAGCAGCCGGACTAGCGGCTTTTCCACAGATACGCAGTATTTT.

This chain uses TRBV6-2 or TRBV6-3 with TRBJ2-4, with 8 bases identical to TRBD1. V was pared by 2 bases and J by 1 base, with 1 base of the junction left unmatched. This CDR3 contains 15 residues. Germline V gene lookup returns CDR1 MNHEY and CDR2 SVGEGT. The chain's CDR3 is CASSYQGAAKNIQYF. In DNA, the CDR3 is TGTGCCAGCAGTTACCAGGGGGCGGCCAAAAACATTCAGTACTTC.

The V gene is TRBV29-1, the J gene TRBJ2-2; 7 bases line up with TRBD1. Looked up from germline, CDR1 is SQVTM and CDR2 is ANQGSEA. CDR3 length: 13 amino acids. The J segment lost 2 bases and the V segment lost 6 bases, leaving 3 bases of the junction unmatched. Written as DNA, the CDR3 is TGCAGCGTCGACAGGGCCAACACCGGGGAGCTGTTTTTT. It yields the protein CSVDRANTGELFF.

The chain has TRBV6-5 and TRBJ1-6; D gene unclear. V was pared by 0 bases and J by 7 bases, with 10 bases between. Germline values: CDR1 MNHEY, CDR2 SVGAGI. The CDR3 extends over 15 amino acids. This chain's CDR3 is CASSYSGPPNSPLHF. CDR3 nucleotide sequence: TGTGCCAGCAGTTACTCTGGCCCTCCCAATTCACCCCTCCACTTT.

This chain connects TRBV2 to TRBJ2-2, with 9 bases identical to TRBD2. The CDR3 has 15 amino acids. J lost 6 bases, V lost 5 bases, and 7 bases had no gene match. Per the germline V gene, CDR1 is SNHLY and CDR2 is FYNNEI. CDR3 loop: CASSRAGGLSGELFF. CDR3 in DNA: TGTGCCAGCAGTAGAGCGGGGGGACTATCCGGGGAGCTGTTTTTT. Looking up the rest from reference TRBV2 and TRBJ2-2 gives the full variable domain: EPEVTQTPSHQVTQMGQEVILRCVPISNHLYFYWYRQILGQKVEFLVSFYNNEISEKSEIFDDQFSVERPDGSNFTLKIRSTKLEDSAMYFCASSRAGGLSGELFFGEGSRLTVL.

The chain combines TRBV6-5 with TRBJ2-7; possibly TRBD2 for D (7 bases). This CDR3 is built from 13 residues. V dropped 7 bases and J dropped 2 bases, with 12 bases sitting between them. In germline, CDR1 is MNHEY, CDR2 SVGAGI. CDR3 residues: CASIRGATYEQYF. The CDR3 DNA reads TGTGCCAGCATTCGGGGGGCTACCTACGAGCAGTACTTC.

J is TRBJ1-2 and V is TRBV7-3, with 7 nucleotides matching TRBD1. Germline V gene data show CDR1 as SGHTA and CDR2 as FQGTGA. The junction had 6 bases not matched to a gene; V was cut back by 5 bases and J by 3 bases. The CDR3 has 14 residues. The CDR3 protein is CASSQGGNDYGYTF. CDR3 bases: TGTGCCAGCAGCCAGGGGGGAAATGACTATGGCTACACCTTC.

Details on this clone: The same CDR3 is also encoded by other DNA sequences in this sample. The J gene is TRBJ1-5, the V gene TRBV6-5, with 10 bases fitting TRBD1. CDR1 and CDR2 from the germline V gene are MNHEY and SVGAGI. With V trimmed by 5 bases and J by 6 bases, 4 bases remained unmatched. The CDR3 totals 14 residues. The CDR3 sequence: CASSQDRGSQPQHF. The DNA of the CDR3 is TGTGCCAGCAGTCAGGACAGGGGGAGTCAGCCCCAGCATTTT.

The chain has TRBV5-4 and TRBJ2-7; 8 bases match TRBD2. Germline CDR1 reads SGHNT; CDR2 reads YYREEE (reference sequence). J lost 0 bases, V lost 0 bases, and 5 bases had no gene match. The CDR3 runs to 16 residues. The CDR3 loop reads CASSLASGGPSYEQYF. As DNA, the CDR3 is TGTGCCAGCAGCTTGGCGAGCGGGGGCCCCTCCTACGAGCAGTACTTC.

This clone was observed once. The rearrangement uses TRBV5-6 and TRBJ2-7; TRBD2 matches 12 bases. The CDR3 consists of 14 residues. Germline CDR1 SGHDT, CDR2 YYEEEE. The CDR3 loop reads CATRTSGDSYEQYF. CDR3 sequence (DNA): TGTGCAACCCGGACTAGCGGGGACTCCTACGAGCAGTACTTC.

The DNA of the CDR3 is TGCGCCAGCAGCCAAGAGTCCGGGACTAGCGGGGCCCTCACCGGGGAGCTGTTTTTT. Protein product: CASSQESGTSGALTGELFF. The V and J genes are TRBV4-3 and TRBJ2-2; TRBD2 agrees at 13 bases. CDR1 LGHNA and CDR2 YSLEER come from the germline V gene. Trimming removed 0 bases from V and 4 bases from J; junction bases left unmatched: 8. The CDR3 is 19 residues long.

This rearrangement joins TRBV28 to TRBJ1-6; D not resolved. Germline V gene data show CDR1 as MDHEN and CDR2 as SYDVKM. The CDR3 length is 12 residues. CDR3 sequence (DNA): TGTGTAGCGTCGGACCGGGGTTCACCCCTCCACTTT. Translated, it gives CVASDRGSPLHF.

The gene calls are TRBV6-2 or TRBV6-3 and TRBJ1-1; no clear D gene. Trimming shortened V by 5 bases and J by 0 bases, and 16 bases separated the two germline ends. The CDR3 loop spans 16 amino acids. Germline CDR1 is MNHEY and CDR2 is SVGEGT. The CDR3 nucleotides read TGTGCCAGCAGTCTCCCGCGGGCAGGACTGAACACTGAAGCTTTCTTT. It translates to CASSLPRAGLNTEAFF.

The V call is TRBV2, the J call TRBJ2-2; 9 bases align to TRBD2. The CDR3 extends over 17 amino acids. The germline gives CDR1 SNHLY, CDR2 FYNNEI. V shed 4 bases, J shed 1 base, and the junction held 7 bases outside the gene matches. Here the CDR3 reads CASSGVRRGGNTGELFF. DNA for the CDR3: TGTGCCAGCAGTGGCGTACGGCGGGGGGGGAACACCGGGGAGCTGTTTTTT.

This clone showed up just a few times. In DNA form, the CDR3 reads TGCGCCAGCAGCCAGGGCTGGGGGGGGGACACTGAAGCTTTCTTT. Translation: CASSQGWGGDTEAFF. The rearrangement joins TRBV4-1 to TRBJ1-1; perhaps TRBD1 as D (5 bases). V was clipped by 3 bases and J by 3 bases, with 14 bases between them. This CDR3 is 15 amino acids long. Per the germline V gene, CDR1 is MGHRA and CDR2 is YSYEKL.